Listed here are 22 T cell receptor beta chains from one sample, sequenced in a study of OX40 agonist ivuxolimab in advanced cancers. Method: immunoSEQ multiplex PCR; TCRdb's copy keeps in-frame clones and lacks some. Of about 79,000 clones listed, about 90% were seen once; the top ten hold about 0.54%. The sample here was CD4+ or CD8+ T cells sorted from blood, taken in a trial of the OX40 agonist ivuxolimab. All receptors come from an adult with an advanced solid tumor such as melanoma, head and neck, liver or kidney cancer.

The chain joins TRBV11-3 to TRBJ2-5, with 8 bases matching TRBD1. The V gene's germline CDR1 is SGHNT and CDR2 YENEEA. This CDR3 is built from 16 residues. V lost 4 bases to trimming and J lost 5 bases; unmatched junction nucleotides: 12. CDR3 protein: CASSSGGQGAHETQYF. The CDR3 region has the DNA TGTGCCAGCAGCTCGGGTGGCCAGGGGGCACACGAGACCCAGTACTTC.

To note about this clone: The germline gene is not matched at one end of the junction; a read error may be the cause. V and J are TRBV7-7 and TRBJ2-7; D is perhaps TRBD1 (6 bases). This CDR3 spans 16 amino acids. From germline, CDR1 is SSHAT and CDR2 FNYEAQ (reference sequence). The CDR3 protein is CASSQGTPGSSYEQYF. Here the CDR3 DNA reads TGTGCTAGCAGCCAGGGGACACCCGGCTCCTCCTACGAGCAGTACTTC.

The CDR3 protein is CSVPGLRNTGELFF. DNA for the CDR3: TGCAGCGTTCCGGGACTTAGGAACACCGGGGAGCTGTTTTTT. The chain is built from TRBV29-1 and TRBJ2-2; D is possibly TRBD2 (6 bases). The CDR3 is 14 amino acids. CDR1 SQVTM and CDR2 ANQGSEA come from the germline V gene. Trimming removed 5 bases from V and 1 base from J, with 11 bases in between.

The rearrangement uses TRBV25-1 and TRBJ2-3; 7 bases line up with TRBD1. This CDR3 region has 17 residues. The germline V gene encodes CDR1 MGHDK and CDR2 SYGVNS. With V trimmed by 6 bases and J by 0 bases, 12 bases remained unmatched. The CDR3 reads CASSWDSFGTSTDTQYF. CDR3 coding DNA: TGTGCCAGCAGCTGGGACAGCTTTGGAACTAGCACAGATACGCAGTATTTT.

V gene TRBV10-3 combines with J gene TRBJ1-2; D gene ambiguous. V was clipped by 11 bases and J by 8 bases, with 24 bases between them. The CDR3 contains 14 residues. Germline CDR1 ENHRY, CDR2 SYGVKD. The CDR3 reads CAASPTQEASGYTF. The CDR3 region has the DNA TGTGCCGCCTCTCCCACCCAGGAAGCATCGGGCTACACCTTC.

The V and J genes are TRBV19 and TRBJ1-5; D gene uncertain. CDR1 and CDR2 (germline): LNHDA, SQIVND (reference sequence). Trimming left V 3 bases short and J 0 bases short, with 9 bases between. This CDR3 comprises 15 residues. In DNA, the CDR3 is TGTGCCAGTAGTATGAATAAGCCTAGCAATCAGCCCCAGCATTTT. Translated: CASSMNKPSNQPQHF. The complete variable domain, with remaining parts taken from reference TRBV19 and TRBJ1-5, reads DGGITQSPKYLFRKEGQNVTLSCEQNLNHDAMYWYRQDPGQGLRLIYYSQIVNDFQKGDIAEGYSVSREKKESFPLTVTSAQKNPTAFYLCASSMNKPSNQPQHFGDGTRLSIL.

This clone was picked up one time. V usage is TRBV11-3 and J usage is TRBJ2-2, with D possibly TRBD2 on 5 matching bases. Germline CDR1 SGHNT, CDR2 YENEEA. The germline V and J ends were trimmed by 1 base and 3 bases, with 12 bases remaining between them. The CDR3 runs to 16 residues. CDR3 in amino acids: CASSLGLAGHTGELFF. The CDR3 DNA reads TGTGCCAGCAGCTTAGGGTTGGCGGGCCACACCGGGGAGCTGTTTTTT.

This sequence joins TRBV5-1 and TRBJ2-2, with 8 bases lining up with TRBD2. The V and J ends lost 0 bases and 4 bases, in that order; junction bases with no gene match: 5. From germline, CDR1 is SGHRS and CDR2 YFSETQ. There are 16 residues in the CDR3. The chain's CDR3 is CASSLGGGRSTGELFF. The DNA of the CDR3 is TGCGCCAGCAGCTTGGGCGGCGGGAGGAGCACCGGGGAGCTGTTTTTT.

This rearrangement joins TRBV5-1 to TRBJ2-5; maybe TRBD1 (5 bases). Trimming removed 4 bases at V and 2 bases at J, with 15 bases between. Germline CDR1 is SGHRS and CDR2 is YFSETQ. There are 15 residues in the CDR3. CDR3 sequence: CASSLGSGFQETQYF. The CDR3 DNA sequence: TGCGCCAGCAGCCTAGGGTCAGGGTTTCAAGAGACCCAGTACTTC.

The rearrangement uses TRBV29-1 and TRBJ2-1; possible D gene TRBD2, 6 bases. The CDR3 totals 15 residues. V was pared by 5 bases and J by 0 bases, with 14 bases between. Germline V CDR1 and CDR2: SQVTM, ANQGSEA. CDR3 loop: CSVSVGGTSYNEQFF. The DNA for the CDR3 is TGCAGCGTTTCGGTCGGCGGGACCTCCTACAATGAGCAGTTCTTC.

The chain has TRBV13 and TRBJ2-1; 7 nucleotides align to TRBD2. The CDR3 extends over 17 amino acids. Trimming cost V 5 bases and J 6 bases; bases outside gene matches: 16. Germline assignment: CDR1 PRHDT and CDR2 FYEKMQ (reference sequence). CDR3 DNA: TGTGCCAGCAGCCCCCGACTTGCCCTCCTAGCGGTCAATGAGCAGTTCTTC. Protein: CASSPRLALLAVNEQFF.

The chain is built from TRBV6-5 and TRBJ1-4; no definite D call. The germline gives CDR1 MNHEY, CDR2 SVGAGI. Trimming removed 0 bases at V and 9 bases at J, with 8 bases between. This CDR3 region has 13 residues. CDR3 nucleotide sequence: TGTGCCAGCAGTTACTCTAATAAGCAAAAACTGTTTTTT. Residues: CASSYSNKQKLFF.

The chain employs TRBV7-9 and TRBJ1-4, with TRBD1 as a possible D gene (6 bases). The V end was cut by 2 bases, the J end by 3 bases, with 13 bases between. This CDR3 is built from 16 residues. Per germline, CDR1 SEHNR and CDR2 FQNEAQ (reference sequence). Here the CDR3 DNA reads TGTGCCAGCAGCTTAAGGGGGGTAAGGGCTAATGAAAAACTGTTTTTT. Translation gives CASSLRGVRANEKLFF.

V is TRBV2 and J is TRBJ2-2; 9 bases match TRBD1. This CDR3 is built from 15 residues. Germline V gene sequence: CDR1 SNHLY, CDR2 FYNNEI. V lost 5 bases, J lost 5 bases, and 6 bases stayed unmatched. The CDR3 DNA reads as TGTGCCAGCAGTTCACAGGGGGCTGAGACCGGGGAGCTGTTTTTT. It translates to CASSSQGAETGELFF.

This chain connects TRBV27 to TRBJ2-3, with D tentatively TRBD1 (5 bases). The germline V and J ends were trimmed by 5 bases and 1 base, with 13 bases remaining between them. Germline V gene sequence: CDR1 MNHEY, CDR2 SMNVEV (reference sequence). This CDR3 has 15 residues. The CDR3 is CASSKILQGTDTQYF. CDR3 DNA sequence: TGTGCCAGCAGTAAAATCCTACAGGGCACAGATACGCAGTATTTT.

This chain joins TRBV18 and TRBJ1-4, with D possibly TRBD1 on 5 matching bases. Germline CDR1 KGHSH, CDR2 LQKENI. CDR3 length: 15 residues. Deletions cut 3 bases from V and 7 bases from J, with 15 bases between. The CDR3 sequence is CASSPTQGKFEKLFF. The DNA of the CDR3 is TGTGCCAGCTCACCGACGCAGGGAAAGTTTGAAAAACTGTTTTTT.

This clone has only one observation. The gene calls are TRBV4-3 and TRBJ2-7; D is possibly TRBD1 (12 bases). Germline CDR1 is LGHNA and CDR2 is YSLEER. The CDR3 is 19 amino acids. The V and J ends lost 2 bases and 5 bases respectively, with 28 bases between them. This CDR3 is CASSQRDRGLLAGGDEQYF. For the CDR3, the DNA is TGCGCCAGCAGCCAACGGGACAGGGGGCTGCTAGCGGGAGGCGACGAGCAGTACTTC.

This clone has just one count. The chain combines TRBV7-2 with TRBJ2-3; 11 bases match TRBD2. CDR3 size: 15 residues. V lost 1 base to trimming and J lost 7 bases; unmatched junction nucleotides: 4. Germline V gene lookup returns CDR1 SGHTA and CDR2 FQGNSA. The CDR3 loop is CASSLVAGGPNTQYF. CDR3 coding DNA: TGTGCCAGCAGCTTAGTAGCGGGAGGGCCGAATACGCAGTATTTT.

The genes are TRBV4-3 and TRBJ2-2, with a weak D call TRBD1 (5 bases). The V end lost 0 bases, the J end lost 3 bases, and 14 bases lay between the germline ends. Germline V gene sequence: CDR1 LGHNA, CDR2 YSLEER. This CDR3 region has 17 residues. The CDR3 here is CASSQDVLKGYTGELFF. CDR3 nucleotide sequence: TGCGCCAGCAGCCAAGATGTTTTGAAGGGGTACACCGGGGAGCTGTTTTTT.

V usage is TRBV28 and J usage is TRBJ2-5, with 12 bases matching TRBD2. The CDR3 covers 19 residues. The V gene's germline CDR1 is MDHEN and CDR2 SYDVKM. The trim removed 2 bases at V and 5 bases at J, leaving 15 bases unmatched. CDR3 nucleotide sequence: TGTGCCAGCAGTTTAGGTGTCGGGACTAGCGGGTGGGCCGGGGAGACCCAGTACTTC. This codes for CASSLGVGTSGWAGETQYF.

J is TRBJ2-7 and V is TRBV6-6; 8 nucleotides line up with TRBD2. CDR1 is MNHNY, CDR2 SVGAGI, per germline (reference sequence). The V segment lost 4 bases and the J segment 2 bases; nucleotides outside the gene matches: 7. The CDR3 sequence is 15 residues long. The CDR3 bases are TGTGCCAGCAGTTTGTTTGCGGGAGGCGCCTACGAGCAGTACTTC. Translating it yields CASSLFAGGAYEQYF.

The chain employs TRBV7-9 and TRBJ1-1; 7 nucleotides agree with TRBD1. V shed 5 bases, J shed 2 bases, and the junction held 8 bases outside the gene matches. CDR1 SEHNR and CDR2 FQNEAQ come from the germline V gene (reference sequence). The CDR3 spans 15 residues. The CDR3 nucleotides read TGTGCCAGCAGCACCAACAGGGGTATAAACACTGAAGCTTTCTTT. It specifies CASSTNRGINTEAFF.